One sample yielded the 7 T cell receptor beta chains listed below, sequenced in a study of blood T cell repertoires in COVID-19. Generated by immunoSEQ multiplex PCR, the TCRdb table keeps only in-frame clones and is missing some. The sample has fewer than 300,000 clones, around 90% seen once; the top ten hold roughly 1.1%. The sequencing input was PBMCs or T cells enriched from blood (not recorded which). The receptors shown here come from a woman aged 30 to 39 who had recovered from COVID-19.

The chain combines TRBV5-1 with TRBJ1-4, with 9 bases fitting TRBD1. The germline V gene has CDR1 SGHRS and CDR2 YFSETQ. The CDR3 has 14 residues. V was clipped by 4 bases and J by 7 bases; unmatched bases: 5. In DNA, the CDR3 is TGCGCCAGCAGCCAGGGACAGGGTGGTGAAAAACTGTTTTTT. Its protein product is CASSQGQGGEKLFF.

The genes are TRBV24-1 and TRBJ2-2, with 11 bases lining up with TRBD2. Germline loops: CDR1 KGHDR, CDR2 SFDVKD. CDR3 length: 17 amino acids. The V segment lost 4 bases and the J segment 6 bases; nucleotides outside the gene matches: 9. The CDR3 sequence: CATSDPWTSGFAGELFF. Here the CDR3 DNA reads TGTGCCACCAGTGACCCATGGACTAGCGGGTTCGCCGGGGAGCTGTTTTTT.

This chain uses TRBV28 with TRBJ2-1; TRBD2 matches 11 bases. The CDR3 consists of 15 residues. Germline V lookup: CDR1 MDHEN, CDR2 SYDVKM. Trimming took 6 bases from V and 7 from J; bases not matched to a gene: 8. The CDR3 here is CASRSELAGANEQFF. In nucleotides, the CDR3 is TGTGCCAGCAGATCAGAACTAGCGGGAGCTAATGAGCAGTTCTTC.

This chain joins TRBV18 and TRBJ1-2; D possibly corresponds to TRBD1 (5 bases). Per germline, CDR1 KGHSH and CDR2 LQKENI. This CDR3 has 16 residues. V shed 1 base and J shed 1 base, with 13 bases lying between them. CDR3 sequence: CASSPRPGGDNYGYTF. Written as DNA, the CDR3 is TGTGCCAGCTCACCACGTCCCGGGGGGGATAACTATGGCTACACCTTC.

The gene calls are TRBV6-5 and TRBJ1-3; 7 bases match TRBD1. The ends lost 2 bases at V and 2 bases at J; junction bases unmatched: 6. Looked up from germline, CDR1 is MNHEY and CDR2 is SVGAGI. The length of the CDR3 is 16 residues. The CDR3 DNA reads as TGTGCCAGCAGTTACCGTTCCGACAGGGCTGGAAACACCATATATTTT. Protein sequence: CASSYRSDRAGNTIYF.

The rearrangement joins TRBV5-4 to TRBJ1-4, with 7 bases identical to TRBD1. V gave up 0 bases and J gave up 7 bases; unmatched junction bases: 3. Germline-derived CDR1 and CDR2 are SGHNT and YYREEE (reference sequence). This CDR3 has 14 residues. In DNA form, the CDR3 reads TGTGCCAGCAGCTTGGAAGGGACAGCTGAAAAACTGTTTTTT. Its protein is CASSLEGTAEKLFF. The full variable domain, its missing parts supplied by reference TRBV5-4 and TRBJ1-4, is ETGVTQSPTHLIKTRGQQVTLRCSSQSGHNTVSWYQQALGQGPQFIFQYYREEENGRGNFPPRFSGLQFPNYSSELNVNALELDDSALYLCASSLEGTAEKLFFGSGTQLSVL.

The rearrangement joins TRBV27 to TRBJ2-1, with 12 nucleotides matching TRBD2. The trim removed 6 bases at V and 6 bases at J, leaving 6 bases unmatched. This CDR3 spans 15 amino acids. The germline V gene encodes CDR1 MNHEY and CDR2 SMNVEV (reference sequence). CDR3 residues: CASRTSGSGGNEQFF. The CDR3 coding sequence is TGTGCCAGCAGGACTAGCGGGAGTGGAGGCAATGAGCAGTTCTTC.